These T cell receptor beta chains were read from a single sample in a study of Graves' ophthalmopathy and Graves' hyperthyroidism. Each CDR3 protein is one row after TCRdb ran MiXCR on the multiplex PCR reads. The data show roughly 380,000 distinct CDR3 sequences, roughly 15% seen once. Sequencing input: peripheral blood. The receptors originated from a woman between 18 and 29 years old with stable Graves' hyperthyroidism. Both conserved end residues are part of each CDR3. Each record gives: clone size, D gene, V gene, J gene, CDR3 DNA, CDR3 protein. A D gene is named only where the DNA matches it firmly. A clone size is listed for some rows: how often the clone was seen (once, few, many), or a class if it is expanded.

clone_size: many
d_call: .
v_call: TRBV6-2/TRBV6-3
j_call: TRBJ1-2
cdr3_nt: TGTGCCAGCAGCCATACTCTCAGGAACAACTATGGCTACACCTTC
cdr3_aa: CASSHTLRNNYGYTF

clone_size: many
d_call: .
v_call: TRBV29-1
j_call: TRBJ2-7
cdr3_nt: TGCAGCGTTGAGACAGCCTACGAGCAGTACTTC
cdr3_aa: CSVETAYEQYF

clone_size: few
d_call: .
v_call: TRBV4-2
j_call: TRBJ1-1
cdr3_nt: TGTGCCAGCAGCCCGCCGAGCACTGAAGCTTTCTTT
cdr3_aa: CASSPPSTEAFF

clone_size: few
d_call: .
v_call: TRBV5-1
j_call: TRBJ2-4
cdr3_nt: TGCGCCAGCAGCCCGGGTATGCTAGCCACGGGTCAGTACTTC
cdr3_aa: CASSPGMLATGQYF

clone_size: many
d_call: .
v_call: TRBV29-1
j_call: TRBJ2-2
cdr3_nt: TGCAGCGTTTTGTACGGGGAGCTGTTTTTT
cdr3_aa: CSVLYGELFF

clone_size: many
d_call: TRBD1
v_call: TRBV6-2/TRBV6-3
j_call: TRBJ1-5
cdr3_nt: TGTGCCAGCAGTCGACAGGGGCCGGGTCAGCCCCAGCATTTT
cdr3_aa: CASSRQGPGQPQHF

clone_size: many
d_call: .
v_call: TRBV29-1
j_call: TRBJ1-1
cdr3_nt: TGCAGCGTTGAATTTCCCCTCCGGTCGCCCCCCACTGAAGCTTTCTTT
cdr3_aa: CSVEFPLRSPPTEAFF

clone_size: few
d_call: .
v_call: TRBV19
j_call: TRBJ1-1
cdr3_nt: TGTGCCAGTTGGGGTGGGTGGGGAAACACTGAAGCTTTCTTT
cdr3_aa: CASWGGWGNTEAFF

clone_size: .
d_call: .
v_call: TRBV20-1
j_call: TRBJ2-7
cdr3_nt: TGCAGTGCTCGTCTAGGGAGCTCCTACGAGCAGTACTTC
cdr3_aa: CSARLGSSYEQYF

clone_size: many
d_call: .
v_call: TRBV6-1
j_call: TRBJ2-2
cdr3_nt: TGTGCCAGCAGCTCCCCCGCGCGGGGGAACACCGGGGAGCTGTTTTTT
cdr3_aa: CASSSPARGNTGELFF

clone_size: many
d_call: .
v_call: TRBV6-1
j_call: TRBJ1-2
cdr3_nt: TGTGCCAGCAAAGGGACCCACACCTTC
cdr3_aa: CASKGTHTF

clone_size: many
d_call: .
v_call: TRBV2
j_call: TRBJ1-5
cdr3_nt: TGTGCCAGCAGTCCTACAGGGAGTAGCAATCAGCCCCAGCATTTT
cdr3_aa: CASSPTGSSNQPQHF

clone_size: .
d_call: .
v_call: TRBV11-2
j_call: TRBJ2-7
cdr3_nt: TGTGCCAGCAGCTTGAGTCTAGCGATCTCCTACGAGCAGTACTTC
cdr3_aa: CASSLSLAISYEQYF

clone_size: many
d_call: TRBD1
v_call: TRBV25-1
j_call: TRBJ1-2
cdr3_nt: TGTGCCAGCAGTGAGGGACAGGGACTCACCTTC
cdr3_aa: CASSEGQGLTF

clone_size: many
d_call: TRBD2
v_call: TRBV20-1
j_call: TRBJ2-7
cdr3_nt: TGCAGTGCCCTCAGCGGGGGGACTAAATTGAACTACGAGCAGTACTTC
cdr3_aa: CSALSGGTKLNYEQYF

clone_size: few
d_call: TRBD2
v_call: TRBV7-2
j_call: TRBJ2-7
cdr3_nt: TGTGCCAGCAGCGAAGACGGGACTAGTCATCGCGAGCAGTACTTC
cdr3_aa: CASSEDGTSHREQYF

clone_size: few
d_call: .
v_call: TRBV5-1
j_call: TRBJ2-2
cdr3_nt: TGCGCCAGCAGCTTGGGTCTGGCTGGGGAGCTGTTTTTT
cdr3_aa: CASSLGLAGELFF

clone_size: .
d_call: TRBD1
v_call: TRBV25-1
j_call: TRBJ1-6
cdr3_nt: TGTGCCAGCAGTGAGGACAGGGGGCTTTATTCATCCCTCCACTTT
cdr3_aa: CASSEDRGLYSSLHF

clone_size: .
d_call: .
v_call: TRBV12-3/TRBV12-4
j_call: TRBJ2-7
cdr3_nt: TGTGCCAGCAGTTCCCCCCCCGGGGCAGGGGCCTACGAGCAGTACTTC
cdr3_aa: CASSSPPGAGAYEQYF

clone_size: few
d_call: TRBD2
v_call: TRBV20-1
j_call: TRBJ2-3
cdr3_nt: TGCAGTGCCCACCGGACTAGCGGGGGGATTAGCACAGATACGCAGTATTTT
cdr3_aa: CSAHRTSGGISTDTQYF

clone_size: .
d_call: .
v_call: TRBV4-2
j_call: TRBJ2-5
cdr3_nt: TGTGCCAGCGGACCTCGCGGTGAGGGGGGCCAAGAGACCCAGTACTTC
cdr3_aa: CASGPRGEGGQETQYF

clone_size: many
d_call: .
v_call: TRBV19
j_call: TRBJ2-5
cdr3_nt: TGTGCCAGTAGTCCCCAGACAGGGACCGGGGGAGAGACCCAGTACTTC
cdr3_aa: CASSPQTGTGGETQYF

clone_size: .
d_call: .
v_call: TRBV3-1
j_call: TRBJ1-2
cdr3_nt: TGTGCCAGCAGCCAAGGCAGGATAATCTATGGCTACACCTTC
cdr3_aa: CASSQGRIIYGYTF

clone_size: few
d_call: .
v_call: TRBV12-5
j_call: TRBJ1-1
cdr3_nt: TGTGCTAGTGGTTTGGGATGGGGAAATAGCCTCTTT
cdr3_aa: CASGLGWGNSLF

clone_size: many
d_call: TRBD1
v_call: TRBV9
j_call: TRBJ2-7
cdr3_nt: TGTGCCAGCAGCTCGACCCGGGACAGGGCTTACGAGCAGTACTTC
cdr3_aa: CASSSTRDRAYEQYF

clone_size: .
d_call: TRBD1
v_call: TRBV2
j_call: TRBJ1-5
cdr3_nt: TGTGCCAGCAGAGCAGGGGGGTCTCAGCCCCAGCATTTT
cdr3_aa: CASRAGGSQPQHF

clone_size: many
d_call: .
v_call: TRBV20-1
j_call: TRBJ1-1
cdr3_nt: TGCAGTGCTAGAGATATAGTACGGGGTGGGCCTGAAGCTTTCTTT
cdr3_aa: CSARDIVRGGPEAFF

clone_size: few
d_call: TRBD2
v_call: TRBV6-4
j_call: TRBJ2-1
cdr3_nt: TGTGCCAGCAGTGACTACTTTAGAGCGGGGGGCGACAATGAGCAGTTCTTC
cdr3_aa: CASSDYFRAGGDNEQFF

clone_size: many
d_call: .
v_call: TRBV15
j_call: TRBJ1-6
cdr3_nt: TGTGCCACTGGAGGGGATTCACCCCTCCACTTT
cdr3_aa: CATGGDSPLHF